This T cell receptor (beta chain) was identified during a study of cytomegalovirus exposure and HLA in healthy donors. Whole-study results and caveats: In vitro confirmation showed three CMV-associated chains to be CMV antigen specific. TCR clusters originating in the first cohort tended to co-occur in the 110 or so validation repertoires, according to a later analysis. According to the study, 160 or so TCR beta chains were cytomegalovirus-associated. The majority of TCR sequences were rare, yet some public TCRs appeared in many donors.

In the case of this clone: Its antigen is unknown.

The J segment lost 7 bases and the V segment lost 4 bases, leaving 15 bases of the junction unmatched. Germline V CDR1 and CDR2: SGHRS, YFSETQ. This CDR3 contains 17 residues. The repertoire was sequenced with immunoSEQ multiplex PCR; TCRdb's copy has only in-frame clones and lacks some. The table includes some 120,000 clones, about 88% detected once. The chain has TRBV5-1 and TRBJ2-1, with 9 nucleotides matching TRBD2. The TCR sequence derives from a man aged 30-40 years in good health and CMV-seronegative. The specimen sequenced was PBMCs. The CDR3 is CASSAPTVAGEENEQFF. In DNA, the CDR3 is TGCGCCAGCAGCGCCCCAACGGTAGCGGGAGAGGAAAATGAGCAGTTCTTC.